These 8 T cell receptor beta chains share one sample of origin, sequenced in a study of CD8 T cells in ankylosing spondylitis. TCRdb independently ran MiXCR on the 5' RACE reads; one entry per CDR3 protein. This table holds approximately 190,000 distinct CDR3 sequences, 13% found once. Sequenced material: blood, either unsorted or a sorted T cell fraction (not recorded which). The source of these receptors is a female donor with ankylosing spondylitis or in good health (not recorded which).

CDR3 region: CASSTVETQYF. The DNA of the CDR3 is TGTGCCAGCAGCACTGTAGAGACCCAGTACTTC. V is TRBV12-3 or TRBV12-4 and J is TRBJ2-5; D gene uncertain. Deletions cut 6 bases from V and 4 bases from J, with 6 bases between. The CDR3 sequence is 11 residues long.

There are many counts of this clonotype. The gene calls are TRBV20-1 and TRBJ2-7; D unclear. Germline lookup yields CDR1 DFQATT and CDR2 SNEGSKA (reference sequence). This CDR3 spans 12 amino acids. V lost 3 bases, J lost 2 bases, and 8 bases lay in between. The DNA of the CDR3 is TGCAGTGCTAGGTCTCGGGCCTACGAGCAGTACTTC. Translation: CSARSRAYEQYF.

Of note for this clonotype: A read error is possible here, since a much larger clone lies one base away. This likely comes from a read error, as the CDR3 has no conserved phenylalanine or tryptophan at its end. It is unclear where the CDR3 begins or ends on the DNA, so no DNA is shown, and the CDR3 is as TCRdb lists it. This rearrangement joins TRBV12-3 or TRBV12-4 to TRBJ2-1; the table calls TRBD1, which could not be checked here. The CDR3 contains 12 residues when both ends are counted. CDR3 amino acids: CASSFEDRTEFL.

The sample holds one count of this clonotype. A much bigger clone sits one base away, suggesting this may be a read error. This sequence joins TRBV5-1 and TRBJ1-3; D is possibly TRBD1 (5 bases). CDR3 size: 14 residues. CDR1 and CDR2 (germline): SGHRS, YFSETQ. CDR3 coding DNA: TGCACCAGCAGCTTAGGGACGATCTCGGACACCATATATTTT. As protein: CTSSLGTISDTIYF.

This clonotype was picked up many times. V gene TRBV5-1 combines with J gene TRBJ2-1; D is undetermined. This CDR3 region has 13 residues. Per germline, CDR1 SGHRS and CDR2 YFSETQ. V lost 0 bases and J lost 9, with 10 bases in between. The CDR3 reads CASSLGASLEQFF. The CDR3 DNA sequence: TGCGCCAGCAGCTTGGGAGCCAGTCTTGAGCAGTTCTTC.

The gene calls are TRBV5-5 and TRBJ1-2, with TRBD1 as a possible D gene (6 bases). Germline V gene data show CDR1 as SGHKS and CDR2 as YYEKEE (reference sequence). V was cut by 4 bases and J by 5 bases, with 18 bases left in between. The CDR3 is 15 residues long. CDR3: CASSDGQPAWYGYTF. CDR3 coding DNA: TGTGCCAGCAGCGATGGACAGCCTGCTTGGTATGGCTACACCTTC.

The V and J genes are TRBV12-3 or TRBV12-4 and TRBJ2-7, with D perhaps TRBD2 (7 bases). The CDR3 is made up of 12 amino acids. Trimming cost V 8 bases and J 7 bases, with 15 bases left between them. The CDR3 bases are TGTGCCAGCTCTGCGGGGGCGCAAGAGCAGTACTTC. It codes for CASSAGAQEQYF.

This clonotype was detected a few times. The CDR3 reads CASSPEIRRQETQYF. Here the CDR3 DNA reads TGTGCCAGCAGCCCAGAGATCAGACGCCAAGAGACCCAGTACTTC. V usage is TRBV6-1 and J usage is TRBJ2-5; D ambiguous. Germline-derived CDR1 and CDR2 are MNHNS and SASEGT. The V gene lost 6 bases and the J gene lost 1 base, with 15 bases spanning the gap. CDR3 size: 15 residues.